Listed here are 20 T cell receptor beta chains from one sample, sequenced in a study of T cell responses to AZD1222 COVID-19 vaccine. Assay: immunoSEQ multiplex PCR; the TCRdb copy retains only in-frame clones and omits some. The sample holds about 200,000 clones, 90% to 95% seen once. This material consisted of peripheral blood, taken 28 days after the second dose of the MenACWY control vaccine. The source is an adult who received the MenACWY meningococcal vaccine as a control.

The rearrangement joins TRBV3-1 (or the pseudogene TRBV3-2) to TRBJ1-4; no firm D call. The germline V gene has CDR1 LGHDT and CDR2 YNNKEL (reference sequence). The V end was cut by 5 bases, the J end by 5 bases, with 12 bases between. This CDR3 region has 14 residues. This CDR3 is CASSFRTVNEKLFF. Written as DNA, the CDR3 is TGTGCCAGCAGCTTTCGGACCGTGAATGAAAAACTGTTTTTT.

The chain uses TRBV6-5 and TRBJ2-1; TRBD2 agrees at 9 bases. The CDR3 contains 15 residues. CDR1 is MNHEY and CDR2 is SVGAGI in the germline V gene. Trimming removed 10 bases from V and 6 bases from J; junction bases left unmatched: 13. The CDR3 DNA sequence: TGTGCCACCCCTGTCAGCGGGAGGTGGGGCAATGAGCAGTTCTTC. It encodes CATPVSGRWGNEQFF.

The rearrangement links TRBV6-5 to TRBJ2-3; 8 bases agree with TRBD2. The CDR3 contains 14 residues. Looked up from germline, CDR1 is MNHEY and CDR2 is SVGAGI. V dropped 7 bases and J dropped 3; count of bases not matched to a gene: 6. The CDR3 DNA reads TGTGCCAGCATGGCTAGCGGGCGGACAGATACGCAGTATTTT. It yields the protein CASMASGRTDTQYF.

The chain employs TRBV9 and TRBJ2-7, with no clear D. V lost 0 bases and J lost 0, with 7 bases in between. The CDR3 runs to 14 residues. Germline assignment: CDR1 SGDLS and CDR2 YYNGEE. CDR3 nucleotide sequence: TGTGCCAGCAGCGTAGGGGGTGACTCCTACGAGCAGTACTTC. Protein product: CASSVGGDSYEQYF.

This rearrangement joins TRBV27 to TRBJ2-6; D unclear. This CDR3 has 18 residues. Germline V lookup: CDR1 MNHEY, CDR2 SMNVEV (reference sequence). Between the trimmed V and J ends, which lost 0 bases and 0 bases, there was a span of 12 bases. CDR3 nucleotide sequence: TGTGCCAGCAGTTTATCCGTCCCGCCCTTCTCTGGGGCCAACGTCCTGACTTTC. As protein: CASSLSVPPFSGANVLTF.

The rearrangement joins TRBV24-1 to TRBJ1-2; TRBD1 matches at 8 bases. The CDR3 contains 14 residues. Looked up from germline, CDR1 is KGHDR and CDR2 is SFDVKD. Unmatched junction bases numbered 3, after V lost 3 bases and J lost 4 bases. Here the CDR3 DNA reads TGTGCCACCAGTGATCCCGGACAGGGCTATGGCTACACCTTC. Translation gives CATSDPGQGYGYTF.

The CDR3 here is CASSYPSAGGTNEQFF. The DNA for the CDR3 is TGTGCCAGCAGTTACCCGTCCGCGGGAGGTACCAATGAGCAGTTCTTC. The J gene is TRBJ2-1, the V gene TRBV28, with 8 positions matching TRBD2. The CDR3 sequence is 16 residues long. Germline loops: CDR1 MDHEN, CDR2 SYDVKM. V was pared by 4 bases and J by 6 bases, with 11 bases of the junction left unmatched.

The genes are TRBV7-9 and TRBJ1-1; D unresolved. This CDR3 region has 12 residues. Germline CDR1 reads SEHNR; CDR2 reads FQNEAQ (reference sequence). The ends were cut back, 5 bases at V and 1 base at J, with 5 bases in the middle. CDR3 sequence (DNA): TGTGCCAGCAGCCGACAGAACACTGAAGCTTTCTTT. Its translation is CASSRQNTEAFF.

The CDR3: CASSYRAEFLTTYGYTF. The CDR3 coding sequence is TGTGCCAGCAGTTACCGGGCGGAGTTCCTCACGACGTATGGCTACACCTTC. The chain employs TRBV6-2 or TRBV6-3 and TRBJ1-2; D not resolved. Trimming removed 2 bases at V and 5 bases at J, with 21 bases between. Per the germline V gene, CDR1 is MNHEY and CDR2 is SVGEGT. CDR3 length: 17 amino acids.

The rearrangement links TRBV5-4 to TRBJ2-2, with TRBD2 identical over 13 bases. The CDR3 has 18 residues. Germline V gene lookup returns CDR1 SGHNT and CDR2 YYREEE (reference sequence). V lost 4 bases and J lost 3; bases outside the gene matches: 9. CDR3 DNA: TGTGCCAGCAGCCCAACGGGACTAGCGGGGCGGGACACCGGGGAGCTGTTTTTT. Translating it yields CASSPTGLAGRDTGELFF.

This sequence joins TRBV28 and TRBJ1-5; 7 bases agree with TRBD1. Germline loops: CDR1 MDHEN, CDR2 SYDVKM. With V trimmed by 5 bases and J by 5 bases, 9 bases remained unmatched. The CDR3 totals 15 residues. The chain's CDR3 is CASSRNRGLHQPQHF. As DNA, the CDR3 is TGTGCCAGCAGTCGTAACAGGGGACTCCATCAGCCCCAGCATTTT.

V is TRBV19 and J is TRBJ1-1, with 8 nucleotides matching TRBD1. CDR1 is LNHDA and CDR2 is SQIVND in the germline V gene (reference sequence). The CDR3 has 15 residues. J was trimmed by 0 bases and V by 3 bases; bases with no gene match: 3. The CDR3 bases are TGTGCCAGTAGTATGTCGGGACAGGTGAACACTGAAGCTTTCTTT. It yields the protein CASSMSGQVNTEAFF.

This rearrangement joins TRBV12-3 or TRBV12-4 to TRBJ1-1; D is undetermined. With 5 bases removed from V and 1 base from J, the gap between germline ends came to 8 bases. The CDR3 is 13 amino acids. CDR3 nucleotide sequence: TGTGCCAGCAGTCTTACGTCGAACACTGAAGCTTTCTTT. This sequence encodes CASSLTSNTEAFF.

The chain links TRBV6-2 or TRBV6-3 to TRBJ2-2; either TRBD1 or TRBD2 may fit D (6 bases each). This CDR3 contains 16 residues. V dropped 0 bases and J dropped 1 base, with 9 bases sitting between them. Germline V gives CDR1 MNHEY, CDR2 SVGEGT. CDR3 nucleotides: TGTGCCAGCAGTTACTCGGGGGGCCGGAACACCGGGGAGCTGTTTTTT. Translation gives CASSYSGGRNTGELFF.

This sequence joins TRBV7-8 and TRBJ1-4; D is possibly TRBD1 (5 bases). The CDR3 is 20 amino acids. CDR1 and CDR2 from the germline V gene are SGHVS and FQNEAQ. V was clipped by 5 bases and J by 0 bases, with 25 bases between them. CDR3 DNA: TGTGCCAGCAGCCCCACCCCGGGACTCACCGGGGATGCAACTAATGAAAAACTGTTTTTT. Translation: CASSPTPGLTGDATNEKLFF.

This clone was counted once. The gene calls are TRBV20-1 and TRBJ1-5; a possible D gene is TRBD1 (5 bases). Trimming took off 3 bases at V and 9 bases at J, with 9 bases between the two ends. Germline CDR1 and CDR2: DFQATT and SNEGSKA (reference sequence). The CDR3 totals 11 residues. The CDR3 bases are TGCAGTGCTAGTCCCACAGGGCCCCAGCATTTT. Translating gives CSASPTGPQHF.

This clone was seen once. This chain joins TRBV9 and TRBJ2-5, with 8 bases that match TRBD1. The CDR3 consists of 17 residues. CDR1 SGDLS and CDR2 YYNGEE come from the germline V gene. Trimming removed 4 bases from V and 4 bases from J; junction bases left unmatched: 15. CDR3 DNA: TGTGCCAGCAGCTCGGCCCCCACCAGGACAGGGCGAGAGACCCAGTACTTC. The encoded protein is CASSSAPTRTGRETQYF.

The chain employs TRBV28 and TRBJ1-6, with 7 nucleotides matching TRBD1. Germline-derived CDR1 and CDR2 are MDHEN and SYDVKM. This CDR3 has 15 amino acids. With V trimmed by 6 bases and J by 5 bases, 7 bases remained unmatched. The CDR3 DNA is TGTGCCAGCAGACACCGGGACAGCCATAATTCACCCCTCCACTTT. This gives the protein CASRHRDSHNSPLHF.

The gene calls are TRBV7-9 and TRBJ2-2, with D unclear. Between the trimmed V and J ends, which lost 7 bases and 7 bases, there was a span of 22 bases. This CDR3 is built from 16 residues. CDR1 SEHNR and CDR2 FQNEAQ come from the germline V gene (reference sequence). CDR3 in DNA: TGTGCCAGCACCCCTACCCTGGCGGAATCGGGCGGGGAGCTGTTTTTT. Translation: CASTPTLAESGGELFF. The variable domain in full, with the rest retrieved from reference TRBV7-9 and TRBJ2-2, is DTGVSQNPRHKITKRGQNVTFRCDPISEHNRLYWYRQTLGQGPEFLTYFQNEAQLEKSRLLSDRFSAERPKGSFSTLEIQRTEQGDSAMYLCASTPTLAESGGELFFGEGSRLTVL.

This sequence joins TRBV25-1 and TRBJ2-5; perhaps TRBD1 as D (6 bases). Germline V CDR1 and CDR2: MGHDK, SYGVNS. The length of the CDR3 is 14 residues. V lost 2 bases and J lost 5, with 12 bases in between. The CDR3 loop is CASSEITTGETQYF. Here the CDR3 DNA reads TGTGCCAGCAGTGAAATAACAACAGGGGAGACCCAGTACTTC.